This is a list of T cell receptor beta chains from one sample in a study of neurological immune-mediated disorders. From the 5' RACE reads, TCRdb called clonotypes with MiXCR, one entry per CDR3 protein. The table lists approximately 50,000 distinct CDR3 sequences, about 9.4% of them singletons. Input material: PBMCs. These receptors were obtained from a man between 65 and 85 years old with HTLV-1-associated myelopathy (HAM/TSP). Each CDR3 is given with its conserved first and last residue. D genes are given only for firm matches. Clone sizes are given selectively: once, few, many, or a class where the clone is expanded.

V: TRBV14
J: TRBJ1-1
size: many
D: -
DNA: TGTGCCAGCAGGAATCTGGGGGAAATCACTGAAGCTTTCTTT
CDR3: CASRNLGEITEAFF

V: TRBV5-1
J: TRBJ2-7
size: -
D: TRBD1
DNA: TGCGCCAGCAGCTTTGGGACAGGGACCTACGAGCAGTACTTC
CDR3: CASSFGTGTYEQYF

V: TRBV29-1
J: TRBJ1-1
size: many
D: -
DNA: TGCAGCGTTAGCCAGAATGAAGCTTTCTTT
CDR3: CSVSQNEAFF

V: TRBV6-5
J: TRBJ2-3
size: many
D: TRBD2
DNA: TGTGCCAGCAGTTACTCTCTGGGAGTAGCGGGAGAAGATACGCAGTATTTT
CDR3: CASSYSLGVAGEDTQYF

V: TRBV9
J: TRBJ2-5
size: many
D: TRBD2
DNA: TGTGCCAGCAGCGTTAGCGGGACCCGTGAGACCCAGTACTTC
CDR3: CASSVSGTRETQYF

V: TRBV28
J: TRBJ2-7
size: many
D: -
DNA: TGTGCCAGCAGTTGGATGGGCCACGAGCAGTACTTC
CDR3: CASSWMGHEQYF

V: TRBV20-1
J: TRBJ2-3
size: many
D: -
DNA: TGCAGTGCAGAAGCGGATACGCAGTATTTT
CDR3: CSAEADTQYF

V: TRBV20-1
J: TRBJ2-1
size: -
D: -
DNA: TGCAGTGCTACTAGAGGGAGCAGCCGTAGATGGAATGAGCAGTTCTTC
CDR3: CSATRGSSRRWNEQFF

V: TRBV5-1
J: TRBJ1-1
size: many
D: -
DNA: TGCGCCAGCAGCTTGTCCCGCACTAGTCGGAACACTGAAGCTTTCTTT
CDR3: CASSLSRTSRNTEAFF

V: TRBV7-8
J: TRBJ2-2
size: many
D: -
DNA: TGTGCCAGCAGCCCCTACGCGGGGTTCGCCGGGGAGCTGTTTTTT
CDR3: CASSPYAGFAGELFF

V: TRBV5-1
J: TRBJ2-5
size: many
D: TRBD2
DNA: TGCGCCAGCAGCCCTCACAAGAGACTAGCGGGAGAAGCCCCACAAGAGACCCAGTACTTC
CDR3: CASSPHKRLAGEAPQETQYF

V: TRBV4-1
J: TRBJ1-1
size: many
D: -
DNA: TGCGCCAGCAGCCAAGAGGGCCTGGACAGAAACACTGAAGCTTTCTTT
CDR3: CASSQEGLDRNTEAFF

V: TRBV12-3/TRBV12-4
J: TRBJ2-1
size: many
D: TRBD1
DNA: TGTGCCAGCGGACGACAGGGCGGCTACAATGAGCAGTTCTTC
CDR3: CASGRQGGYNEQFF

V: TRBV12-5
J: TRBJ2-7
size: few
D: TRBD2
DNA: TGTGCTAGTGGTTTGGTATATCTCAGGGCAGGGGACAAGCGGGAGGGTGACGAGCAGTACTTC
CDR3: CASGLVYLRAGDKREGDEQYF

V: TRBV7-2
J: TRBJ2-7
size: many
D: TRBD2
DNA: TGTGCCAGCAGCTCGAGCGGGACGGTAACCTACGAGCAGTACTTC
CDR3: CASSSSGTVTYEQYF

V: TRBV20-1
J: TRBJ2-3
size: many
D: TRBD2
DNA: TGCAGTGCTTTAAAGGGACTAGCGGGAGATTACACAGATACGCAGTATTTT
CDR3: CSALKGLAGDYTDTQYF

V: TRBV3-1
J: TRBJ2-4
size: many
D: -
DNA: TGTGCCAGCAGCTACTTAAATAGCGGAGCCAAAAACATTCAGTACTTC
CDR3: CASSYLNSGAKNIQYF

V: TRBV4-1
J: TRBJ2-3
size: many
D: TRBD2
DNA: TGCGCCAGCAGCCAGCCCGGACTAGCGCGAACGAGAGGCGGTCACACAGATACGCAGTATTTT
CDR3: CASSQPGLARTRGGHTDTQYF

V: TRBV18
J: TRBJ1-1
size: many
D: TRBD1
DNA: TGTGCCAGCTCACCCATGACAGGGGGCGCGACTGAAGCTTTCTTT
CDR3: CASSPMTGGATEAFF

V: TRBV11-2
J: TRBJ2-7
size: many
D: -
DNA: TGTGCCAGCAGCTCGATTAGGGGAGGGGGCTCCTACGAGCAGTACTTC
CDR3: CASSSIRGGGSYEQYF

V: TRBV12-3/TRBV12-4
J: TRBJ2-7
size: -
D: TRBD1
DNA: TGTGCCAGCAGTGGACAGGGAATGTCCTACGAGCAGAACTTT
CDR3: CASSGQGMSYEQNF

V: TRBV12-3/TRBV12-4
J: TRBJ1-3
size: many
D: TRBD1
DNA: TGTGCCAGCAGTTCGACCTCGACAGGGGGCGGAAACACCATATATTTT
CDR3: CASSSTSTGGGNTIYF

V: TRBV5-1
J: TRBJ2-5
size: many
D: -
DNA: TGCGCCAGCAGCTTGCGAGACCCTCGCGAGACCCAGTACTTC
CDR3: CASSLRDPRETQYF

V: TRBV12-3/TRBV12-4
J: TRBJ2-1
size: many
D: -
DNA: TGTGCCAGCAGTTTTGTGTTACAGGGTTACAATGAGCAGTTCTTC
CDR3: CASSFVLQGYNEQFF

V: TRBV7-9
J: TRBJ2-7
size: many
D: -
DNA: TGTGCCAGCAGCTTAGACAGAGTGCAGAACCTGCGCAAACCCTACGAGCAGTACTTC
CDR3: CASSLDRVQNLRKPYEQYF

V: TRBV29-1
J: TRBJ2-7
size: many
D: -
DNA: TGCAGCGTTGATACAGGGGAGGGCTACGAGCAGTACTTC
CDR3: CSVDTGEGYEQYF

V: TRBV7-9
J: TRBJ2-7
size: many
D: TRBD1
DNA: TGTGCCAGCAGCGCCACCAGATCAGGGGGAAATGAGCAGTACTTC
CDR3: CASSATRSGGNEQYF

V: TRBV20-1
J: TRBJ1-2
size: many
D: -
DNA: TGCAGTGCTTCCGAGACCGGGACAAAGGATGGCTACACCTTC
CDR3: CSASETGTKDGYTF

V: TRBV5-1
J: TRBJ2-5
size: many
D: TRBD2
DNA: TGCGCCAGCAGCGACGGGACTAGTCAAGAGACCCAGTACTTC
CDR3: CASSDGTSQETQYF

V: TRBV7-8
J: TRBJ2-7
size: many
D: -
DNA: TGTGCCAGCAGCGAACTTAGACCCTACGAGCAGTACTTC
CDR3: CASSELRPYEQYF

V: TRBV6-5
J: TRBJ1-1
size: few
D: -
DNA: TGTGCCAGCAGTTACTCGGGCGGGAGGCGGTCCACTGAAGCTTTCTTT
CDR3: CASSYSGGRRSTEAFF

V: TRBV27
J: TRBJ2-1
size: many
D: -
DNA: TGTGCCAGTTGGATTGGAATGGCTGGGGAGCAGTTCTTC
CDR3: CASWIGMAGEQFF

V: TRBV11-3
J: TRBJ2-3
size: many
D: -
DNA: TGTGCCAGCAGCACCACAGGGAGCACAGATACGCAGTATTTT
CDR3: CASSTTGSTDTQYF

V: TRBV6-5
J: TRBJ2-1
size: many
D: -
DNA: TGTGCCAGCAGCTCCACGTCGAGGGCGAATGAGCAGTTCTTC
CDR3: CASSSTSRANEQFF

V: TRBV20-1
J: TRBJ2-7
size: many
D: -
DNA: TGCAGTGCTACCCAACTCGGAGAGACATTCTACGAGCAGTACTTC
CDR3: CSATQLGETFYEQYF

V: TRBV20-1
J: TRBJ1-5
size: many
D: -
DNA: TGCAGTGCGGGAGGCGGGGAGAATCAGCCCCAGCATTTT
CDR3: CSAGGGENQPQHF

V: TRBV5-1
J: TRBJ2-5
size: many
D: -
DNA: TGCGCCAGCAGCTTGGGGCAGCTAGAAGAGACCCAGTACTTC
CDR3: CASSLGQLEETQYF

V: TRBV9
J: TRBJ2-1
size: many
D: -
DNA: TGTGCCAGCAGCGTAGTCGGACTCCGGACCTATGAGCAGTTCTTC
CDR3: CASSVVGLRTYEQFF

V: TRBV7-2
J: TRBJ1-5
size: few
D: -
DNA: TGTGCCAGCAGCTACAGCGACAATCAGCCCCAGCATTTT
CDR3: CASSYSDNQPQHF

V: TRBV12-3/TRBV12-4
J: TRBJ2-2
size: many
D: TRBD2
DNA: TGTGCCAGCAGTCACGTAGCGGGAGGCGGTACCGGGGAGCTGTTTTTT
CDR3: CASSHVAGGGTGELFF

V: TRBV19
J: TRBJ1-1
size: many
D: TRBD1
DNA: TGTGCCAGTAACCCACAGGGGATGAACACTGAAGCTTTCTTT
CDR3: CASNPQGMNTEAFF

V: TRBV29-1
J: TRBJ2-3
size: few
D: TRBD1
DNA: TGCAGCGCGGGACAGGAGACAGATACGCAGTATTTT
CDR3: CSAGQETDTQYF

V: TRBV12-3/TRBV12-4
J: TRBJ1-6
size: many
D: -
DNA: TGTGCCAGCGGGCGTGGTGGGAATTCACCCCTCCACTTT
CDR3: CASGRGGNSPLHF

V: TRBV20-1
J: TRBJ1-1
size: many
D: -
DNA: TGCAGTGCTAGTTGGACAGACCAAGGAGCTTTCTTT
CDR3: CSASWTDQGAFF

V: TRBV6-4
J: TRBJ2-3
size: many
D: -
DNA: TGTGCCAGCAGAGGTCGGGCCGGAGAAACAGATACGCAGTATTTT
CDR3: CASRGRAGETDTQYF

V: TRBV27
J: TRBJ1-1
size: few
D: -
DNA: TGTGCCAGCAGTTTATCAGGGGATGGCACTGAAGCTTTCTTT
CDR3: CASSLSGDGTEAFF

V: TRBV7-2
J: TRBJ2-2
size: many
D: -
DNA: TGTGCCAGCAGCTTACAGGGTAACACCGGGGAGCTGTTTTTT
CDR3: CASSLQGNTGELFF

V: TRBV28
J: TRBJ1-4
size: many
D: TRBD1
DNA: TGTGCCAGCAGATCCTCCCTGGGACAGGGTGAGGAAAAACTGTTTTTT
CDR3: CASRSSLGQGEEKLFF

V: TRBV7-2
J: TRBJ2-3
size: -
D: -
DNA: TGTGCCAGCAGCTTCGGGCAATCCTACACAGATACGCAGTATTTT
CDR3: CASSFGQSYTDTQYF

V: TRBV4-2
J: TRBJ2-2
size: many
D: -
DNA: TGTGCCAGCAGCGGCAGGGAGAACACCGGGGAGCTGTTTTTT
CDR3: CASSGRENTGELFF

V: TRBV19
J: TRBJ2-7
size: -
D: TRBD1
DNA: TGTGCCAGTAGCTACGACGGGACAGCTCACGAGCAGTACTTC
CDR3: CASSYDGTAHEQYF

V: TRBV4-3
J: TRBJ2-7
size: many
D: TRBD1
DNA: TGCGCCAGCAGCCAGTTTCAGGGGGCGGGCGAGCAGTACTTC
CDR3: CASSQFQGAGEQYF

V: TRBV25-1
J: TRBJ2-7
size: many
D: -
DNA: TGTGCCAGCAGTGAGCCCAGGGCTGGGGCTTCCTACGAGCAGTACTTC
CDR3: CASSEPRAGASYEQYF

V: TRBV20-1
J: TRBJ2-3
size: many
D: -
DNA: TGCAGTGCTAGTGAAGACGGAATAAGGCCCACAGATACGCAGTATTTT
CDR3: CSASEDGIRPTDTQYF